The 26 T cell receptor beta chains below come from one sample, sequenced in a study of T cells after yellow fever vaccination. TCRdb re-derived calls from the 5' RACE reads in MiXCR, one entry per CDR3 protein. The sample contains a few hundred thousand distinct CDR3 sequences, 8.7% of which appear only once. The sequences come from CD4+ T cells sorted from PBMCs, collected 5 days after the yellow fever booster vaccination. These receptors came from a man younger than 30 who received the YFV17D yellow fever vaccine.

This clonotype was detected only a few times. V and J are TRBV7-2 and TRBJ1-1; D not resolved. CDR1 and CDR2 from the germline V gene are SGHTA and FQGNSA. The CDR3 has 13 amino acids. Trimming took off 5 bases at V and 0 bases at J, with 7 bases between the two ends. The chain's CDR3 is CASSRNMNTEAFF. The CDR3 DNA reads as TGTGCCAGCAGCCGTAATATGAACACTGAAGCTTTCTTT. Full variable domain (missing parts from reference TRBV7-2 and TRBJ1-1): GAGVSQSPSNKVTEKGKDVELRCDPISGHTALYWYRQSLGQGLEFLIYFQGNSAPDKSGLPSDRFSAERTGGSVSTLTIQRTQQEDSAVYLCASSRNMNTEAFFGQGTRLTVV.

The chain links TRBV12-5 to TRBJ2-4; perhaps TRBD2 as D (6 bases). The CDR3 is 16 amino acids. CDR1 and CDR2 from the germline V gene are LGHNT and FRNRAP. V was trimmed by 6 bases and J by 0 bases, leaving 15 bases between them. The DNA of the CDR3 is TGTGCTAGTGGCCGGGACTCCAAACTAGCCAAAAACATTCAGTACTTC. It yields the protein CASGRDSKLAKNIQYF. The full variable domain, with the rest looked up from reference TRBV12-5 and TRBJ2-4, is DARVTQTPRHKVTEMGQEVTMRCQPILGHNTVFWYRQTMMQGLELLAYFRNRAPLDDSGMPKDRFSAEMPDATLATLKIQPSEPRDSAVYFCASGRDSKLAKNIQYFGAGTRLSVL.

The genes are TRBV4-3 and TRBJ2-7; tentative D call: TRBD2 (6 bases). Trimming took 4 bases from V and 6 from J, leaving 16 bases between them. The CDR3 is 14 residues long. Germline V CDR1 and CDR2: LGHNA, YSLEER. CDR3 sequence (DNA): TGCGCCAGCAGCCGCAGGCAGGGAGGAAGCGAGCAGTACTTC. Amino acid sequence: CASSRRQGGSEQYF.

In this sample, this clonotype turned up a few times. The chain uses TRBV28 and TRBJ2-4; 10 nucleotides align to TRBD2. Germline V gene data show CDR1 as MDHEN and CDR2 as SYDVKM. This CDR3 is built from 16 residues. V lost 6 bases to trimming and J lost 2 bases; unmatched junction nucleotides: 7. The DNA of the CDR3 is TGTGCCAGCAGCTTAGCGGGGGGCCGGTCCAAAAACATTCAGTACTTC. Protein: CASSLAGGRSKNIQYF.

The genes are TRBV6-2 or TRBV6-3 and TRBJ2-5, with D tentatively TRBD2 (6 bases). Trimming pared 5 bases from V and 2 bases from J, leaving 12 bases between. CDR1 is MNHEY, CDR2 SVGEGT, per germline. The CDR3 is 14 residues long. This chain's CDR3 is CASSLGGAQETQYF. In DNA form, the CDR3 reads TGTGCCAGCAGTCTCGGAGGGGCGCAAGAGACCCAGTACTTC.

The V gene is TRBV7-2, the J gene TRBJ2-5; 12 nucleotides line up with TRBD1. The trim removed 1 base at V and 5 bases at J, leaving 8 bases unmatched. The CDR3 totals 17 residues. CDR1 and CDR2 (germline): SGHTA, FQGNSA. For the CDR3, the DNA is TGTGCCAGCAGCTTAGAGTGGGGACAGGGGGCATGGGAGACCCAGTACTTC. It specifies CASSLEWGQGAWETQYF.

This clonotype has a count of ten or more. The chain joins TRBV5-6 to TRBJ2-6; D is ambiguous. Germline CDR1 and CDR2: SGHDT and YYEEEE. Between the trimmed V and J ends, which lost 6 bases and 1 base, there was a span of 5 bases. The CDR3 is 13 residues long. The chain's CDR3 is CASTISGANVLTF. Written as DNA, the CDR3 is TGTGCCAGCACGATTTCTGGGGCCAACGTCCTGACTTTC. Full variable domain (missing parts from reference TRBV5-6 and TRBJ2-6): DAGVTQSPTHLIKTRGQQVTLRCSPKSGHDTVSWYQQALGQGPQFIFQYYEEEERQRGNFPDRFSGHQFPNYSSELNVNALLLGDSALYLCASTISGANVLTFGAGSRLTVL.

The CDR3 loop reads CASSLVGGGAPGETQYF. The CDR3 DNA reads as TGTGCCAGCAGCTTAGTTGGCGGGGGGGCCCCTGGAGAGACCCAGTACTTC. This chain connects TRBV7-2 to TRBJ2-5, with 9 bases that match TRBD2. Germline CDR1 and CDR2: SGHTA and FQGNSA. The CDR3 totals 17 residues. V shed 1 base and J 4 bases; nucleotides not matched to a gene: 10.

This chain connects TRBV4-3 to TRBJ2-5; 9 positions agree with TRBD2. The CDR3 is made up of 16 amino acids. The ends lost 4 bases at V and 5 bases at J; junction bases unmatched: 11. Germline CDR1 is LGHNA and CDR2 is YSLEER. The CDR3 DNA sequence: TGCGCCAGCAGCCCATCGCAGGCGGGGGGGCGGGAGACCCAGTACTTC. Translation: CASSPSQAGGRETQYF.

The chain uses TRBV18 and TRBJ1-1, with D hard to call. V was trimmed by 5 bases and J by 1 base, leaving 23 bases between them. Germline CDR1 and CDR2: KGHSH and LQKENI. The CDR3 has 18 amino acids. The CDR3 region has the DNA TGTGCCAGCTCAGGAAGCGTCGGACGGACTTGGGAGAACACTGAAGCTTTCTTT. As protein: CASSGSVGRTWENTEAFF.

This clonotype appeared a few times. The rearrangement joins TRBV4-3 to TRBJ1-3; 7 bases line up with TRBD1. Germline CDR1 and CDR2: LGHNA and YSLEER. The CDR3 is 13 amino acids. Trimming cost V 5 bases and J 2 bases; bases outside gene matches: 0. In DNA, the CDR3 is TGCGCCAGCAGCAGGGGGCCTGGAAACACCATATATTTT. Translating gives CASSRGPGNTIYF.

Ten or more counts support this clonotype. V gene TRBV9 combines with J gene TRBJ1-4; the D is unclear. The germline V gene has CDR1 SGDLS and CDR2 YYNGEE. This CDR3 comprises 12 residues. With 4 bases removed from V and 5 bases from J, the gap between germline ends came to 6 bases. The CDR3 nucleotides read TGTGCCAGCAGCAGCGGGAATGAAAAACTGTTTTTT. As protein: CASSSGNEKLFF.

Only a few counts were recorded for this clonotype. The rearrangement uses TRBV7-2 and TRBJ1-3; D not certain. Germline V gives CDR1 SGHTA, CDR2 FQGNSA. Between the trimmed V and J ends, which lost 8 bases and 0 bases, there was a span of 17 bases. The CDR3 runs 16 residues. The chain's CDR3 is CASSKAAGFSGNTIYF. The CDR3 bases are TGTGCCAGCTCAAAGGCGGCAGGTTTCTCTGGAAACACCATATATTTT. The whole variable domain, remainder taken from reference TRBV7-2 and TRBJ1-3, is GAGVSQSPSNKVTEKGKDVELRCDPISGHTALYWYRQSLGQGLEFLIYFQGNSAPDKSGLPSDRFSAERTGGSVSTLTIQRTQQEDSAVYLCASSKAAGFSGNTIYFGEGSWLTVV.

This clonotype was counted between two and nine times. The gene calls are TRBV19 and TRBJ1-5, with D maybe TRBD1 (5 bases). The CDR3 is made up of 15 amino acids. V was cut by 0 bases and J by 4 bases, with 10 bases left in between. The germline CDR1 and CDR2 sequences are LNHDA and SQIVND (reference sequence). The CDR3 nucleotides read TGTGCCAGTAGTATAGATCCGGGGGGTAATCAGCCCCAGCATTTT. Residues: CASSIDPGGNQPQHF.

This clonotype was seen more than once but under ten times. The J gene is TRBJ2-5, the V gene TRBV5-6, with TRBD1 matching 7 bases. Germline lookup yields CDR1 SGHDT and CDR2 YYEEEE. CDR3 length: 16 amino acids. V shed 4 bases and J 1 base; nucleotides not matched to a gene: 10. The CDR3 sequence is CASSQGDRTLQETQYF. The CDR3 coding sequence is TGTGCCAGCAGCCAGGGGGACAGAACCCTCCAAGAGACCCAGTACTTC.

The table lists this clonotype with a few counts. This chain uses TRBV7-2 with TRBJ2-5, with 10 bases that match TRBD1. The CDR3 has 16 amino acids. CDR1 and CDR2 (germline): SGHTA, FQGNSA. With V trimmed by 2 bases and J by 1 base, 4 bases remained unmatched. The CDR3 is CASSLRRDRGQETQYF. Written as DNA, the CDR3 is TGTGCCAGCAGCTTACGGAGGGACAGGGGCCAAGAGACCCAGTACTTC.

V and J are TRBV29-1 and TRBJ2-2; unclear D gene. Between the trimmed V and J ends, which lost 0 bases and 2 bases, there was a span of 7 bases. CDR1 is SQVTM and CDR2 is ANQGSEA in the germline V gene. This CDR3 region has 14 residues. The CDR3 DNA reads as TGCAGCGTTGAAGATGGGCACAACACCGGGGAGCTGTTTTTT. Translating it yields CSVEDGHNTGELFF.

This clonotype has more than one count but fewer than ten. The chain joins TRBV7-9 to TRBJ1-2; no firm D call. This CDR3 has 14 residues. Trimming pared 0 bases from V and 8 bases from J, leaving 13 bases between. Germline lookup yields CDR1 SEHNR and CDR2 FQNEAQ (reference sequence). CDR3 protein: CASSLAGAGGGYTF. For the CDR3, the DNA is TGTGCCAGCAGCTTAGCCGGAGCAGGTGGAGGCTACACCTTC.

This clonotype appeared many times. This chain links TRBV18 with TRBJ1-1; no firm D call. Trimming removed 1 base from V and 6 bases from J, with 6 bases in between. This CDR3 contains 12 residues. Germline V lookup: CDR1 KGHSH, CDR2 LQKENI. This CDR3 reads CASSPRGPEAFF. The CDR3 DNA is TGTGCCAGCTCACCACGAGGGCCTGAAGCTTTCTTT. The full variable domain, completed using reference TRBV18 and TRBJ1-1, is NAGVMQNPRHLVRRRGQEARLRCSPMKGHSHVYWYRQLPEEGLKFMVYLQKENIIDESGMPKERFSAEFPKEGPSILRIQQVVRGDSAAYFCASSPRGPEAFFGQGTRLTVV.

This sequence joins TRBV19 and TRBJ2-5; D gene uncertain. Trimming took 5 bases from V and 5 from J, leaving 12 bases between them. Germline values: CDR1 LNHDA, CDR2 SQIVND (reference sequence). This CDR3 spans 13 amino acids. The CDR3 loop is CASSQGLRETQYF. CDR3 nucleotides: TGTGCCAGTAGTCAAGGTCTACGGGAGACCCAGTACTTC.

J is TRBJ2-2 and V is TRBV7-2; D unclear. With 2 bases removed from V and 2 bases from J, the gap between germline ends came to 9 bases. The germline CDR1 and CDR2 sequences are SGHTA and FQGNSA. The CDR3 loop spans 15 amino acids. CDR3 DNA: TGTGCCAGCAGCTTAATCCCCAGTAACACCGGGGAGCTGTTTTTT. It specifies CASSLIPSNTGELFF.

This clonotype was counted many times. Written as DNA, the CDR3 is TGCGCCAGCAGCGACCCCGACAGGGCGGGGGAAAAACTGTTTTTT. This gives the protein CASSDPDRAGEKLFF. The chain couples TRBV5-1 to TRBJ1-4, with 7 bases lining up with TRBD1. Germline-derived CDR1 and CDR2 are SGHRS and YFSETQ. The V segment lost 4 bases and the J segment 8 bases; nucleotides outside the gene matches: 11. This CDR3 has 15 residues.

This clonotype came up a few times. The V gene is TRBV15, the J gene TRBJ2-2, with a weak D call TRBD1 (5 bases). The CDR3 consists of 18 residues. Germline V lookup: CDR1 LNHNV, CDR2 YYDKDF (reference sequence). With 0 bases removed from V and 3 bases from J, the gap between germline ends came to 17 bases. In DNA form, the CDR3 reads TGTGCCACCAGCAGAGATCGAAGGGGCGCTTCGTACACCGGGGAGCTGTTTTTT. Its protein is CATSRDRRGASYTGELFF. Drawing the rest from reference TRBV15 and TRBJ2-2, the complete variable domain is DAMVIQNPRYQVTQFGKPVTLSCSQTLNHNVMYWYQQKSSQAPKLLFHYYDKDFNNEADTPDNFQSRRPNTSFCFLDIRSPGLGDTAMYLCATSRDRRGASYTGELFFGEGSRLTVL.

This chain uses TRBV29-1 with TRBJ1-1; D ambiguous. Trimming removed 4 bases at V and 1 base at J, with 10 bases between. The germline V gene encodes CDR1 SQVTM and CDR2 ANQGSEA. This CDR3 spans 13 amino acids. In DNA form, the CDR3 reads TGCAGCGTTGTTGGCGATGCGAACACTGAAGCTTTCTTT. Translated, it gives CSVVGDANTEAFF.

The CDR3 loop is CASSPDRPEQFF. CDR3 bases: TGTGCCAGCAGCCCGGACAGGCCCGAGCAGTTCTTC. The chain is built from TRBV7-9 and TRBJ2-1, with TRBD1 matching over 7 bases. The CDR3 is 12 amino acids. From germline, CDR1 is SEHNR and CDR2 FQNEAQ (reference sequence). With 5 bases clipped from V and 10 bases from J, the junction kept 5 bases outside the gene matches. Together with reference TRBV7-9 and TRBJ2-1, the CDR3 gives the full variable domain: DTGVSQNPRHKITKRGQNVTFRCDPISEHNRLYWYRQTLGQGPEFLTYFQNEAQLEKSRLLSDRFSAERPKGSFSTLEIQRTEQGDSAMYLCASSPDRPEQFFGPGTRLTVL.

This clonotype was recorded many times. The chain joins TRBV12-3 or TRBV12-4 to TRBJ1-2; no clear D gene. This CDR3 is built from 13 residues. V shed 4 bases and J shed 4 bases, with 10 bases lying between them. The CDR3 sequence is CASSYGEAYGYTF. In DNA, the CDR3 is TGTGCCAGCAGTTACGGGGAGGCCTATGGCTACACCTTC.